These T cell receptor beta chains were read from a single sample in a study of blood T cell repertoires in COVID-19. Clones were sequenced by immunoSEQ multiplex PCR, and TCRdb holds only the in-frame ones, with some missing. The profile shows roughly 200,000 clones, around 89% of them singletons. Sequences were obtained from PBMCs or T cells enriched from blood (not recorded which). These TCRs come from a woman aged 25 to 39 who had recovered from COVID-19. The conserved cysteine and the conserved F or W are not part of the CDR3 here. D genes are given only for firm matches. The size field is filled for only some rows; it gives once, few, many or a size class.

D gene	V gene	J gene	clone size	CDR3 protein
TRBD1	TRBV6-1	TRBJ1-2	.	ASSYSGQGVGYT
.	TRBV14	TRBJ1-1	.	ASKGPGYYTEAF
.	TRBV3-1/TRBV3-2	TRBJ1-4	once	ASSLRCEEKLF
TRBD1	TRBV5-1	TRBJ1-4	.	ASSLGGQGLWFEKLF
.	TRBV25-1	TRBJ2-1	.	ASSQIYNEQF
TRBD1	TRBV19	TRBJ1-1	.	ASSIGGTGRTEAF
.	TRBV7-9	TRBJ2-5	.	ASSLALGQGTQETQY
TRBD1	TRBV19	TRBJ1-2	.	ASSGLQGNYGYT
.	TRBV11-2	TRBJ1-3	.	ASSSREVGNTIY
.	TRBV4-1	TRBJ1-4	.	ASRDIIDNEKLF
.	TRBV27	TRBJ1-4	.	ASSFRGWANEKLF
.	TRBV7-2	TRBJ2-7	.	ASSLVKSSYEQY
.	TRBV29-1	TRBJ2-1	.	SVDGFLQNEQF
.	TRBV27	TRBJ1-3	.	ASSLSMGAGNTIY
.	TRBV2	TRBJ2-3	many	ASLDYSNTDTQY
.	TRBV14	TRBJ2-3	.	ASSLRLGTDTQY
TRBD2	TRBV6-5	TRBJ2-7	.	ASPLRQRGYEQY
TRBD1	TRBV6-5	TRBJ1-1	.	ASSLGTGNTEAF
.	TRBV7-9	TRBJ1-4	few	ASSHSIGGNEKLF
TRBD2	TRBV19	TRBJ2-7	.	ATSTSGDDEQY
TRBD2	TRBV3-1/TRBV3-2	TRBJ2-7	.	ASSPHERGGRYEQY
.	TRBV5-4	TRBJ2-3	few	ASTTSGTDTQY
TRBD2	TRBV9	TRBJ2-1	few	ASSAGQLAGGEQF
.	TRBV7-9	TRBJ1-4	.	ASSLVLPGAGEKLF
TRBD1	TRBV11-2	TRBJ2-5	.	ASSRQGGGETQY
TRBD2	TRBV7-2	TRBJ2-1	.	ASSPRWAGGYNEQF
.	TRBV5-1	TRBJ2-5	.	ASSLPSKETQY
TRBD1	TRBV3-1/TRBV3-2	TRBJ1-1	.	ASSQDKGQGAARAF
TRBD1	TRBV4-3	TRBJ1-1	.	ASSQDSTGQNTEAF
.	TRBV9	TRBJ1-3	.	ASSRGPPGNTIY
TRBD1	TRBV6-1	TRBJ1-1	.	ASSDRPGQGGDF
TRBD1	TRBV7-2	TRBJ2-2	once	ASSATGVTGELF
TRBD1	TRBV4-1	TRBJ1-2	.	ASSQLTGGLSYGYT
TRBD1	TRBV4-1	TRBJ1-2	.	ASSQDLDRVRDGYT
TRBD2	TRBV7-2	TRBJ2-7	.	ASSFQGLGGTSGYEQY
TRBD1	TRBV10-1	TRBJ1-3	.	ASSERQGEAGNTIY
TRBD2	TRBV6-6	TRBJ2-1	.	ASSRYAIAGSYNEQF
.	TRBV7-8	TRBJ1-5	.	ASSLGGGHQPQH
.	TRBV19	TRBJ1-1	once	ASSSGGTEAF
.	TRBV7-9	TRBJ1-2	.	ASSLVGRAYGYT
.	TRBV7-9	TRBJ1-1	.	ASSHHLIRDGTEAF
TRBD1	TRBV7-4	TRBJ1-2	few	ASSLAATGVGYT
TRBD1	TRBV7-9	TRBJ2-7	.	ASSFTGTGTYEQY
TRBD1	TRBV10-3	TRBJ1-6	.	AITTGGGSPLH
.	TRBV4-1	TRBJ1-2	.	ASSQEGGNGYT
.	TRBV6-1	TRBJ1-2	.	ASSEGGLRYGYT
.	TRBV27	TRBJ1-5	.	ASSSTGLTNQPQH
.	TRBV21-1	TRBJ2-2	.	ASSKTGTTPNTNTGELF
.	TRBV6-1	TRBJ1-2	.	ASSEGVSGYT
TRBD1	TRBV11-2	TRBJ2-1	.	ASSYNRGLGANEQF
.	TRBV18	TRBJ1-2	.	ASSPNAESMGENYGYT
.	TRBV2	TRBJ1-1	.	ASSPIRGDTEAF
TRBD2	TRBV27	TRBJ2-2	.	ASSTGLAGGSWELF
.	TRBV18	TRBJ2-5	.	ASSPSRATQETQY
.	TRBV7-2	TRBJ1-6	.	ASSLDGTGSSPLH
TRBD1	TRBV5-5	TRBJ1-2	.	ASSSSGQGAYGYT
TRBD2	TRBV9	TRBJ2-5	once	ASSVGGGARQETQY
.	TRBV6-2/TRBV6-3	TRBJ1-1	.	ASSPDRLSFMNTEAF
TRBD1	TRBV7-2	TRBJ2-2	once	ASSPTGGNTGELF
.	TRBV19	TRBJ2-4	.	ASSIVVGGASIQY